The rows below give T cell receptor beta chains drawn from one sample of a study of quantifying T cell responses using KT2 cells. TCRdb re-called the UMI-ligation and nested PCR reads with MiXCR, one entry per CDR3 protein. The sample holds 39,000 or so distinct CDR3 sequences, approximately 15% seen once. Sequenced input: PBMCs spiked with cells of the T cell clone KT2. Receptors were obtained from a human donor. CDR3s include the opening cysteine and the closing phenylalanine or tryptophan. Fields, in order: clone size, D gene, V gene, J gene, CDR3 DNA, CDR3 protein. A D gene is named only where the DNA matches it firmly. Size values are once, few and many counts, or a class for expanded clones, and some rows have none.

clone_size: few; d_call: TRBD2; v_call: TRBV5-4; j_call: TRBJ2-1; cdr3_nt: TGTGCCAGCAGTCGGGCCCTAGCGGGGGGGCAGGGAGAGCAGTTCTTC; cdr3_aa: CASSRALAGGQGEQFF
clone_size: few; d_call: .; v_call: TRBV13; j_call: TRBJ1-5; cdr3_nt: TGTGCCAGCAGCATCGGCCGTGGATGGGTTCCGCCCCAGCATTTT; cdr3_aa: CASSIGRGWVPPQHF
clone_size: many; d_call: .; v_call: TRBV5-1; j_call: TRBJ2-4; cdr3_nt: TGCGCCAGCAGCGCTGGGCACGAGGGACACAACATTCAGTACTTC; cdr3_aa: CASSAGHEGHNIQYF
clone_size: few; d_call: .; v_call: TRBV11-1; j_call: TRBJ2-1; cdr3_nt: TGTGCCAGCAGCTTAAAGGCGCTTGAGCAGTTCTTC; cdr3_aa: CASSLKALEQFF
clone_size: .; d_call: TRBD2; v_call: TRBV14; j_call: TRBJ2-7; cdr3_nt: TGTGCCAGCAGCCCCGTAGCGGGAGTCGGCTACGAGCAGTACTTC; cdr3_aa: CASSPVAGVGYEQYF
clone_size: few; d_call: .; v_call: TRBV4-3; j_call: TRBJ2-2; cdr3_nt: TGCGCCAGCGGTGGGTTATTCGCCGGGGAGCTGTTTTTT; cdr3_aa: CASGGLFAGELFF
clone_size: .; d_call: TRBD2; v_call: TRBV5-1; j_call: TRBJ2-3; cdr3_nt: TGCGCCAGCAGCTTGGGACTAGCGGGGGGGCCGGGATATTTT; cdr3_aa: CASSLGLAGGPGYF
clone_size: .; d_call: .; v_call: TRBV7-2; j_call: TRBJ2-3; cdr3_nt: TGTGCCAGCAGCCCCCGACTAGAGCCTCAGTATTTT; cdr3_aa: CASSPRLEPQYF
clone_size: few; d_call: .; v_call: TRBV12-3/TRBV12-4; j_call: TRBJ1-3; cdr3_nt: TGTGCCAGCAGTTATTTTGGAAACACCATATATTTT; cdr3_aa: CASSYFGNTIYF
clone_size: .; d_call: .; v_call: TRBV12-3/TRBV12-4; j_call: TRBJ1-6; cdr3_nt: TGTGCCAGCAGTTTCCGGGGTTGGAGCTCCTATAATTCACCCCTCCACTTT; cdr3_aa: CASSFRGWSSYNSPLHF
clone_size: .; d_call: TRBD1; v_call: TRBV5-8; j_call: TRBJ1-4; cdr3_nt: TGTGCCAGCAGCCGAACAGGGGCCGAAGAAAAACTGTTTTTT; cdr3_aa: CASSRTGAEEKLFF
clone_size: few; d_call: .; v_call: TRBV12-2; j_call: TRBJ1-5; cdr3_nt: TGTGCAAGTCGTTCAGGTCGGACAGCCAATCAGCCCCAGCATTTT; cdr3_aa: CASRSGRTANQPQHF
clone_size: many; d_call: .; v_call: TRBV12-3/TRBV12-4; j_call: TRBJ1-1; cdr3_nt: TGTGCCAGCAGTTTCACATTGGGCTATAGTGACACTGAAGCTTTCTTT; cdr3_aa: CASSFTLGYSDTEAFF
clone_size: few; d_call: .; v_call: TRBV7-9; j_call: TRBJ1-1; cdr3_nt: TGTGCCAGCAGCACACGGACCTCGAACACTGAAGCTTTCTTT; cdr3_aa: CASSTRTSNTEAFF